This entry is about one T cell receptor (beta chain). The target antigen is unknown. These data belong to a study of cytomegalovirus exposure and HLA in healthy donors. The wider study: Researchers previously reported finding 90 million to 130 million unique TCR beta sequences from 150 million to 200 million T cells. Study-level findings and limits: It was reportedly the case that the classifier diagnosed cytomegalovirus status with high specificity and sensitivity.

With 60 Vbeta and 13 Jbeta primers, the PCR was carried out. Data came from immunoSEQ multiplex PCR; TCRdb stores just in-frame clones and leaves some out. The sample lists tens of thousands of clones, around 80% occurring once. The CDR3 is 17 residues long. Per the germline V gene, CDR1 is SGHRS and CDR2 is YFSETQ. Trimming removed 1 base at V and 0 bases at J, with 14 bases between. Sequencing was performed on PBMCs. This receptor was identified in a woman aged 40 to 50 in good health and CMV-seronegative. The V and J genes are TRBV5-1 and TRBJ2-1; TRBD2 might be the D (6 bases). This CDR3 reads CASSLWGLQSSYNEQFF. CDR3 nucleotides: TGCGCCAGCAGCTTGTGGGGACTTCAGAGCTCCTACAATGAGCAGTTCTTC. Supplemented by reference TRBV5-1 and TRBJ2-1, the full variable domain reads KAGVTQTPRYLIKTRGQQVTLSCSPISGHRSVSWYQQTPGQGLQFLFEYFSETQRNKGNFPGRFSGRQFSNSRSEMNVSTLELGDSALYLCASSLWGLQSSYNEQFFGPGTRLTVL.